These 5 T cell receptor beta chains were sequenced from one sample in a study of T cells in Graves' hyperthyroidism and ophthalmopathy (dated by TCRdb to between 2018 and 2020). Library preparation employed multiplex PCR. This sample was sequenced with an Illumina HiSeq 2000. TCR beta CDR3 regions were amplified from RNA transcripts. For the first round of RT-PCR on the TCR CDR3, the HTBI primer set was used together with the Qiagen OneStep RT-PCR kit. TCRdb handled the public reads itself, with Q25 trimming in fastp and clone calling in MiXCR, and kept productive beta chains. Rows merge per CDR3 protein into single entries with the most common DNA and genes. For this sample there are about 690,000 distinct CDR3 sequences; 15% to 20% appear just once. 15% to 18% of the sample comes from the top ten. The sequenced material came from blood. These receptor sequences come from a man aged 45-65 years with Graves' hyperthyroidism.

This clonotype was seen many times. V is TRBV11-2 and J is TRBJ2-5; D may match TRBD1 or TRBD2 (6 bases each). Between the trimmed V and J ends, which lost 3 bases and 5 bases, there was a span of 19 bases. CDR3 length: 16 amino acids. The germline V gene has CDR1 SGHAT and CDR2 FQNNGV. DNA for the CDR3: TGTGCCAGCAGCTTTGGAGAGGGGGGCGTCGGGGAGACCCAGTACTTC. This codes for CASSFGEGGVGETQYF. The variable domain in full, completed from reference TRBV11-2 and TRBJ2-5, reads EAGVAQSPRYKIIEKRQSVAFWCNPISGHATLYWYQQILGQGPKLLIQFQNNGVVDDSQLPKDRFSAERLKGVDSTLKIQPAKLEDSAVYLCASSFGEGGVGETQYFGPGTRLLVL.

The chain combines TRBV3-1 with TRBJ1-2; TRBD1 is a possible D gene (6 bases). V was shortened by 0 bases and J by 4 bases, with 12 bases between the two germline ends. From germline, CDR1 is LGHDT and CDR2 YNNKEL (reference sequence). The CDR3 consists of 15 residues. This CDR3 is CASSQEPGTRYGYTF. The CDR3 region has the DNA TGTGCCAGCAGCCAAGAACCCGGGACACGCTATGGCTACACCTTC.

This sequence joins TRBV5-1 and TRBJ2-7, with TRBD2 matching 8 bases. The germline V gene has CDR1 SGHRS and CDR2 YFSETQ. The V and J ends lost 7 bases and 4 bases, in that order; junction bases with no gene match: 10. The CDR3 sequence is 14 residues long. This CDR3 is CASSEEREFYEQYF. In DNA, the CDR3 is TGCGCCAGCTCTGAGGAGCGGGAGTTTTACGAGCAGTACTTC.

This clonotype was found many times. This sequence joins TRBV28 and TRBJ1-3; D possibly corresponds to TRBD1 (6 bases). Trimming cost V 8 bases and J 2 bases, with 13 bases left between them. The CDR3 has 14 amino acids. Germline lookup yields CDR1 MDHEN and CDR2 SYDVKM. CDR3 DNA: TGTGCCAGCCGTGAGGGGGGGGCTGGAAACACCATATATTTT. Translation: CASREGGAGNTIYF. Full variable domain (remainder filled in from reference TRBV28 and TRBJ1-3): DVKVTQSSRYLVKRTGEKVFLECVQDMDHENMFWYRQDPGLGLRLIYFSYDVKMKEKGDIPEGYSVSREKKERFSLILESASTNQTSMYLCASREGGAGNTIYFGEGSWLTVV.

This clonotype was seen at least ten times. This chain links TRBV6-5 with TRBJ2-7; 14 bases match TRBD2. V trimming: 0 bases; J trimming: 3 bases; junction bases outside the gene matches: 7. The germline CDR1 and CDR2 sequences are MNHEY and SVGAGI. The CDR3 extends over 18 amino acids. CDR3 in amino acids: CASSYSGLAGVAVYEQYF. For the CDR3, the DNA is TGTGCCAGCAGTTACTCGGGACTAGCGGGAGTCGCCGTCTACGAGCAGTACTTC.